This T cell receptor (beta chain) was obtained from a study of T-cell memory formation after mild COVID-19. V was cut by 5 bases and J by 1 base, with 19 bases left in between. This CDR3 is 17 amino acids long. Looked up from germline, CDR1 is SEHNR and CDR2 is FQNEAQ (reference sequence). TCRdb re-called the 5' RACE reads with MiXCR, one entry per CDR3 protein. Of 360,000 or so distinct CDR3 sequences in the sample, 25% to 30% were seen once. This clonotype has at least ten counts. Input material: PBMCs or a T cell subset sorted from them (not recorded which). This clonotype originated in an adult woman who had mild COVID-19 (a few samples of this study predate the infection). Cell type and time point are not known. The chain combines TRBV7-9 with TRBJ2-3; perhaps TRBD2 as D (5 bases). The CDR3 region has the DNA TGTGCCAGCAGCCACCACGAACGGGTTAGCGGCACAGATACGCAGTATTTT. Translated: CASSHHERVSGTDTQYF.